This TCR beta chain was identified in a study of blood T cell repertoires in COVID-19. Study-wide background: From the United States, Italy and Spain came samples of acute and convalescent COVID-19. PBMCs, B-cell-depleted T cells, or T cells were the source of the cDNA or gDNA that made up the material.

Original processing notes: For nucleated cells, counts were estimated from reference gene primer amplification. The assay was immunoSEQ multiplex PCR, and TCRdb's table has in-frame clones only and misses some. V, J and clone size are taken as reported in that table, and D and trimming were inferred from the DNA itself. The sample yields tens of thousands of clones, roughly 78% seen once. The CDR3 consists of 14 residues. V gave up 1 base and J gave up 6 bases; unmatched junction bases: 1. CDR1 SGHNT and CDR2 YYREEE come from the germline V gene (reference sequence). The sequenced sample was peripheral blood. The clonotype comes from a woman older than 75 with acute or convalescent COVID-19. The rearrangement links TRBV5-4 to TRBJ1-4, with 9 bases matching TRBD1. The DNA of the CDR3 is TGTGCCAGCAGCTTGCGGGACAGGGATGAAAAACTGTTTTTT. It is translated as CASSLRDRDEKLFF.